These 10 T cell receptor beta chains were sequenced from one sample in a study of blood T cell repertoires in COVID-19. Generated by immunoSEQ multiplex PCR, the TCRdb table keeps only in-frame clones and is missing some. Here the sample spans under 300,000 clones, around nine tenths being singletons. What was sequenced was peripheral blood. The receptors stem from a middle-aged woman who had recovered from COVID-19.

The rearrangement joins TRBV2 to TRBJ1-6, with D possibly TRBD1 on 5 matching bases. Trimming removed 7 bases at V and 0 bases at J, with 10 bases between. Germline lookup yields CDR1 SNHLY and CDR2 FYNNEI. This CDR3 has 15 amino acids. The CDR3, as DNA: TGTGCCAGCACGGGGGGACGCTCCTATAATTCACCCCTCCACTTT. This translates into CASTGGRSYNSPLHF.

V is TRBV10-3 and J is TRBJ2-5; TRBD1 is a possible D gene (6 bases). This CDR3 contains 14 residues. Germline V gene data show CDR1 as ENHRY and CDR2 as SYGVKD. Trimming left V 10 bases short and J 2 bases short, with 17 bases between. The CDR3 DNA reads TGTGCCACGATGCGACAGGCTACTCAAGAGACCCAGTACTTC. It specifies CATMRQATQETQYF.

For the CDR3, the DNA is TGTGCCAGCAGTGAAAGTAACATTGAGGGTGACGGCTACACCTTC. It translates to CASSESNIEGDGYTF. This chain links TRBV2 with TRBJ1-2; D not certain. Germline values: CDR1 SNHLY, CDR2 FYNNEI. The ends were cut back, 2 bases at V and 8 bases at J, with 18 bases in the middle. The CDR3 length is 15 residues.

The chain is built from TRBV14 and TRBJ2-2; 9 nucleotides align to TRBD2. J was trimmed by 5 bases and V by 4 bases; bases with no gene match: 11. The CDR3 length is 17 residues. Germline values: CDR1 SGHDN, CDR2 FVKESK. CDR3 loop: CASSPIAGALRTGELFF. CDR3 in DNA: TGTGCCAGCAGCCCCATAGCGGGAGCGTTGAGGACCGGGGAGCTGTTTTTT.

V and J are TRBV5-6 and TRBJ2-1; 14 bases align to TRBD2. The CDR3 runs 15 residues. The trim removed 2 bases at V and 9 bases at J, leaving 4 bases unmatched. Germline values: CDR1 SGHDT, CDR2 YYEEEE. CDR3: CASSFGLAGGVEQFF. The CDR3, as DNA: TGTGCCAGCAGCTTTGGACTAGCGGGAGGAGTTGAGCAGTTCTTC.

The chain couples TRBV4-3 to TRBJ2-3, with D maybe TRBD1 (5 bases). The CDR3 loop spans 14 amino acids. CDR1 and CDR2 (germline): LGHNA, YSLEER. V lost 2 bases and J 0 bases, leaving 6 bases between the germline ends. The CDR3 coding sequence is TGCGCCAGCAGCCAACAGGGCAGCACAGATACGCAGTATTTT. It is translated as CASSQQGSTDTQYF.

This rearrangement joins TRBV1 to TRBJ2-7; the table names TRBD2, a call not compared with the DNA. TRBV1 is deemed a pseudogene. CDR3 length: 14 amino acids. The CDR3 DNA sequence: TGCACCAGCAGCGAGCGCGGGAGGAACAGCGAGCAGTACTTC. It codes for CTSSERGRNSEQYF.

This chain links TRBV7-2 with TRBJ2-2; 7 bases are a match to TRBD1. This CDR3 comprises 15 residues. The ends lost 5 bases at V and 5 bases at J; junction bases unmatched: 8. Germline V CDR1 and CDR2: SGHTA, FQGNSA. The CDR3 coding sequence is TGTGCCAGCAGCATGGGGACAGTGAGGACCGGGGAGCTGTTTTTT. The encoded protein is CASSMGTVRTGELFF.

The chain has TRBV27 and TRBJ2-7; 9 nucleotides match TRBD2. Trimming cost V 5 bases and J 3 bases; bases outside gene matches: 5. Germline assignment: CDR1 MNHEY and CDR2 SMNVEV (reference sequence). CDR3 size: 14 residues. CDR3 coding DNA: TGTGCCAGCAGTGGACTAGCGACCCACTACGAGCAGTACTTC. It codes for CASSGLATHYEQYF.

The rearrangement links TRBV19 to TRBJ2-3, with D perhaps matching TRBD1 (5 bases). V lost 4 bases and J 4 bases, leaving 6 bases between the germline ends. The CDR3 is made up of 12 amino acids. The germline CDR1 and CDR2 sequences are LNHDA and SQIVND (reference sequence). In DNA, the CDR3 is TGTGCCAGTAGTACAGGGCCAGATACGCAGTATTTT. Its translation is CASSTGPDTQYF.